The next 13 T cell receptor beta chains were all read from a single sample in a study of control samples from healthy donors and cancer patients. Assay: immunoSEQ multiplex PCR; the TCRdb copy retains only in-frame clones and omits some. The top ten hold roughly 2.4% of the sample, which has 55,000 to 75,000 clones, over 75% seen once. Sequencing input: PBMCs. The source of these receptors is a woman between 50 and 59 years old with head and neck cancer.

The V and J genes are TRBV28 and TRBJ2-4, with no clear D. V lost 5 bases, J lost 0 bases, and 11 bases lay in between. CDR3 length equals 15 residues. Germline V CDR1 and CDR2: MDHEN, SYDVKM. This CDR3 is CASSPAQTAKNIQYF. CDR3 in DNA: TGTGCCAGCAGTCCCGCCCAGACAGCCAAAAACATTCAGTACTTC.

This chain uses TRBV6-5 with TRBJ1-1; D might be TRBD1 (5 bases). The germline V gene encodes CDR1 MNHEY and CDR2 SVGAGI. The CDR3 contains 15 residues. V dropped 7 bases and J dropped 0 bases, with 15 bases sitting between them. DNA of the CDR3: TGTGCCAGCACCTCGCTGGGGACCCTGAACACTGAAGCTTTCTTT. Its translation is CASTSLGTLNTEAFF.

Note on this clone: A read error may account for a junction end that differs from germline. The chain is built from TRBV7-2 and TRBJ1-2; D gene uncertain. Germline CDR1 SGHTA, CDR2 FQGNSA. The CDR3 is 14 amino acids. The CDR3 DNA follows: TGTGCCAGCCGCTTAGACACTGTTAACTATGGCTACACCTTC. Encoded protein: CASRLDTVNYGYTF.

The chain has TRBV30 and TRBJ1-6; 7 bases map to TRBD1. Germline loops: CDR1 GTSNPN, CDR2 SVGIG (reference sequence). The CDR3 consists of 15 residues. With 2 bases clipped from V and 8 bases from J, the junction kept 9 bases outside the gene matches. The CDR3 DNA sequence: TGTGCCTGGAGTCCAGGGGGACCTGGGGATTCACCCCTCCACTTT. This sequence encodes CAWSPGGPGDSPLHF.

V is TRBV6-6 and J is TRBJ1-2, with D tentatively TRBD1 (6 bases). The germline CDR1 and CDR2 sequences are MNHNY and SVGAGI (reference sequence). V lost 4 bases and J lost 7, with 19 bases in between. The length of the CDR3 is 15 residues. CDR3 DNA: TGTGCCAGCAGTTCACTCCCGACAGGATGGGGTGGCTACACCTTC. Translation: CASSSLPTGWGGYTF.

The chain employs TRBV2 and TRBJ1-4, with D possibly matching TRBD1 (5 bases). V was trimmed by 1 base and J by 5 bases, leaving 14 bases between them. The V gene's germline CDR1 is SNHLY and CDR2 FYNNEI. The CDR3 covers 16 residues. In nucleotides, the CDR3 is TGTGCCAGCAGTGAAGACGAACAGGTCAAAAATGAAAAACTGTTTTTT. Translation: CASSEDEQVKNEKLFF.

The V and J genes are TRBV5-1 and TRBJ1-4; D may be TRBD1 (6 bases). The CDR3 is made up of 14 amino acids. Germline loops: CDR1 SGHRS, CDR2 YFSETQ. Trimming removed 6 bases at V and 8 bases at J, with 17 bases between. The CDR3 DNA is TGCGCCAGCACCGCGGACGCGGGGGCAGAAAAACTGTTTTTT. It translates to CASTADAGAEKLFF. The full variable domain, completed using reference TRBV5-1 and TRBJ1-4, is KAGVTQTPRYLIKTRGQQVTLSCSPISGHRSVSWYQQTPGQGLQFLFEYFSETQRNKGNFPGRFSGRQFSNSRSEMNVSTLELGDSALYLCASTADAGAEKLFFGSGTQLSVL.

This chain joins TRBV5-5 and TRBJ2-7; D is possibly TRBD2 (6 bases). The assigned J gene may be wrong: the sequence end matches TRBJ2-1 better. The CDR3 length is 15 residues. CDR1 is SGHKS, CDR2 YYEKEE, per germline (reference sequence). CDR3 nucleotide sequence: TGTGCCAGCAGCTTGGAAGCCCACGGGGGCAATGAGCAGTTCTTC. It specifies CASSLEAHGGNEQFF.

This clone was detected a few times. This rearrangement joins TRBV5-4 to TRBJ1-2, with unresolved D. This CDR3 has 14 residues. The germline gives CDR1 SGHNT, CDR2 YYREEE (reference sequence). Trimming pared 3 bases from V and 1 base from J, leaving 10 bases between. CDR3 residues: CASSSPTVNYGYTF. Written as DNA, the CDR3 is TGTGCCAGCAGCTCCCCCACGGTTAACTATGGCTACACCTTC.

The rearrangement uses TRBV28 and TRBJ2-1, with D maybe TRBD1 (6 bases). The length of the CDR3 is 15 residues. Trimming shortened V by 3 bases and J by 0 bases, and 9 bases separated the two germline ends. Germline V CDR1 and CDR2: MDHEN, SYDVKM. The CDR3 sequence is CASSFQQGSYNEQFF. The CDR3 DNA reads as TGTGCCAGCAGTTTCCAACAGGGCTCCTACAATGAGCAGTTCTTC.

This clone is a singleton in its sample. The chain joins TRBV4-3 to TRBJ2-2, with 8 bases matching TRBD1. Unmatched junction bases numbered 4, after V lost 1 base and J lost 6 bases. This CDR3 region has 15 residues. Per germline, CDR1 LGHNA and CDR2 YSLEER. The CDR3 coding sequence is TGCGCCAGCAGCCAAGGGCAGGGGGCCGCCGGGGAGCTGTTTTTT. Translation: CASSQGQGAAGELFF.

The chain employs TRBV19 and TRBJ1-5; D remains unclear. Germline-derived CDR1 and CDR2 are LNHDA and SQIVND (reference sequence). There are 17 residues in the CDR3. V was pared by 5 bases and J by 1 base, with 18 bases between. CDR3 residues: CASSPSGNTWSNQPQHF. CDR3 in DNA: TGTGCCAGTAGTCCGTCGGGTAATACCTGGAGCAATCAGCCCCAGCATTTT.

This sequence joins TRBV30 and TRBJ1-2, with D tentatively TRBD1 (6 bases). The ends were cut back, 2 bases at V and 5 bases at J, with 18 bases in the middle. The CDR3 length is 15 residues. CDR1 GTSNPN and CDR2 SVGIG come from the germline V gene (reference sequence). The CDR3 loop is CAWSPGRGGAYGYTF. CDR3 bases: TGTGCCTGGAGTCCCGGGCGGGGGGGCGCGTATGGCTACACCTTC.